Listed here are 19 T cell receptor beta chains from one sample, sequenced in a study of CD8 T cells in Susac syndrome. The RNA, about 0.5 to 1 ug, was put through reverse transcription using random hexamers. TCRdb re-derived calls from the immunoSEQ multiplex PCR reads in MiXCR, one entry per CDR3 protein. The sample records about 150,000 distinct CDR3 sequences, roughly 95% being singletons. The sequenced material came from CD4+ T cells from PBMCs. Source of these receptors: a human donor with Susac syndrome.

The chain couples TRBV5-1 to TRBJ2-5; D unclear. Trimming took 4 bases from V and 5 from J, leaving 12 bases between them. The germline V gene has CDR1 SGHRS and CDR2 YFSETQ. The CDR3 runs to 13 residues. The DNA of the CDR3 is TGCGCCAGCAGCCCCCCGGATGGTGAGACCCAGTACTTC. It yields the protein CASSPPDGETQYF.

The chain combines TRBV2 with TRBJ2-7; 9 bases match TRBD1. CDR1 is SNHLY, CDR2 FYNNEI, per germline. CDR3 length: 15 residues. V shed 6 bases, J shed 3 bases, and the junction held 9 bases outside the gene matches. The CDR3 bases are TGTGCCAGCAGCCTATCCGGGACAGGGATCTACGAGCAGTACTTC. It specifies CASSLSGTGIYEQYF. Together with reference TRBV2 and TRBJ2-7, the CDR3 gives the full variable domain: EPEVTQTPSHQVTQMGQEVILRCVPISNHLYFYWYRQILGQKVEFLVSFYNNEISEKSEIFDDQFSVERPDGSNFTLKIRSTKLEDSAMYFCASSLSGTGIYEQYFGPGTRLTVT.

J is TRBJ2-1 and V is TRBV20-1; D gene uncertain. Looked up from germline, CDR1 is DFQATT and CDR2 is SNEGSKA (reference sequence). V lost 3 bases to trimming and J lost 0 bases, with 9 bases between them. The CDR3 is 14 residues long. This CDR3 reads CSASRHSSYNEQFF. The CDR3 region has the DNA TGCAGTGCTAGCCGACATAGCTCCTACAATGAGCAGTTCTTC.

This clonotype was seen just once. The gene calls are TRBV20-1 and TRBJ2-6; D could derive from TRBD1 or TRBD2 (5 bases each). With 5 bases removed from V and 1 base from J, the gap between germline ends came to 9 bases. The CDR3 is 14 residues long. Germline CDR1 is DFQATT and CDR2 is SNEGSKA (reference sequence). The CDR3 reads CSAGGLSGANVLTF. The CDR3 coding sequence is TGCAGTGCTGGGGGTTTGTCTGGGGCCAACGTCCTGACTTTC.

This clonotype was seen a single time. V gene TRBV27 combines with J gene TRBJ1-2; D gene ambiguous. Deletions cut 4 bases from V and 0 bases from J, with 6 bases between. This CDR3 contains 13 residues. CDR1 is MNHEY, CDR2 SMNVEV, per germline (reference sequence). CDR3 sequence reads: CASSYTANYGYTF. The CDR3 region has the DNA TGTGCCAGCAGTTACACTGCTAACTATGGCTACACCTTC.

This sequence joins TRBV12-3 or TRBV12-4 and TRBJ2-7; 12 positions agree with TRBD1. The CDR3 has 14 residues. Trimming cost V 5 bases and J 5 bases; bases outside gene matches: 4. The CDR3 DNA reads as TGTGCCAGCAGTCCGGGACAGGGGGCGAACGAGCAGTACTTC. Amino acid sequence: CASSPGQGANEQYF.

The rearrangement uses TRBV12-3 or TRBV12-4 and TRBJ1-1; D gene ambiguous. The CDR3 contains 15 residues. V was cut by 4 bases and J by 0 bases, with 12 bases left in between. CDR3 coding DNA: TGTGCCAGCAGTTGGAGGAGGGAATTGAACACTGAAGCTTTCTTT. Its protein is CASSWRRELNTEAFF.

V gene TRBV30 combines with J gene TRBJ1-4; the match to TRBD1 covers 7 bases. CDR1 and CDR2 from the germline V gene are GTSNPN and SVGIG (reference sequence). J was trimmed by 6 bases and V by 6 bases; bases with no gene match: 7. CDR3 length equals 13 residues. The CDR3 loop is CACGRQGDEKLFF. The DNA for the CDR3 is TGTGCCTGCGGCAGACAGGGTGATGAAAAACTGTTTTTT.

CDR3 coding DNA: TGTGCCAGCAGTTACAGGGGGCAGGCAGATACGCAGTATTTT. It is translated as CASSYRGQADTQYF. The chain employs TRBV2 and TRBJ2-3, with 9 bases identical to TRBD1. The germline gives CDR1 SNHLY, CDR2 FYNNEI. V trimming: 5 bases; J trimming: 4 bases; junction bases outside the gene matches: 4. CDR3 length: 14 amino acids.

The gene calls are TRBV4-3 and TRBJ2-5; perhaps TRBD1 as D (6 bases). There are 17 residues in the CDR3. CDR1 and CDR2 (germline): LGHNA, YSLEER. V was shortened by 1 base and J by 5 bases, with 20 bases between the two germline ends. The CDR3 DNA is TGCGCCAGCAGCCAAGGGGCACAGGGTTCGCTCTTGGAGACCCAGTACTTC. Protein: CASSQGAQGSLLETQYF.

The table lists this clonotype with a count of one. V gene TRBV4-3 combines with J gene TRBJ2-2, with D unclear. The CDR3 spans 15 residues. Germline V lookup: CDR1 LGHNA, CDR2 YSLEER. Trimming stripped 1 base from V and 5 bases from J, with 11 bases between. The CDR3: CASSQVYPPTGELFF. CDR3 coding DNA: TGCGCCAGCAGCCAAGTTTACCCTCCGACCGGGGAGCTGTTTTTT.

The rearrangement links TRBV15 to TRBJ2-4, with no clear D. CDR1 is LNHNV, CDR2 YYDKDF, per germline (reference sequence). This CDR3 is 15 amino acids long. V lost 3 bases, J lost 0 bases, and 9 bases lay in between. The CDR3 nucleotides read TGTGCCACCAGCAGCAGACGGGTAGCCAAAAACATTCAGTACTTC. Translating it yields CATSSRRVAKNIQYF.

The V and J genes are TRBV29-1 and TRBJ2-4; 7 bases line up with TRBD2. V lost 4 bases to trimming and J lost 7 bases; unmatched junction nucleotides: 4. The CDR3 spans 12 residues. The germline gives CDR1 SQVTM, CDR2 ANQGSEA. Here the CDR3 reads CSVGGEGNIQYF. In nucleotides, the CDR3 is TGCAGCGTTGGAGGGGAGGGGAACATTCAGTACTTC. Together with reference TRBV29-1 and TRBJ2-4, the CDR3 gives the full variable domain: SAVISQKPSRDICQRGTSLTIQCQVDSQVTMMFWYRQQPGQSLTLIATANQGSEATYESGFVIDKFPISRPNLTFSTLTVSNMSPEDSSIYLCSVGGEGNIQYFGAGTRLSVL.

This clonotype was seen a single time. V usage is TRBV29-1 and J usage is TRBJ2-2; no clear D. The germline V gene has CDR1 SQVTM and CDR2 ANQGSEA. Trimming removed 6 bases at V and 5 bases at J, with 13 bases between. The CDR3 runs to 13 residues. The CDR3 spells CSVALTVTGELFF. The DNA of the CDR3 is TGCAGCGTCGCCCTCACAGTTACCGGGGAGCTGTTTTTT.

The rearrangement links TRBV29-1 to TRBJ1-1, with D uncertain. The CDR3 contains 13 residues. The germline V and J ends were trimmed by 3 bases and 4 bases, with 12 bases remaining between them. Germline V gene sequence: CDR1 SQVTM, CDR2 ANQGSEA. For the CDR3, the DNA is TGCAGCGTTGATCAGGTAGGGCTCACTGAAGCTTTCTTT. It encodes CSVDQVGLTEAFF.

The chain links TRBV2 to TRBJ1-2, with 7 positions matching TRBD1. V gave up 2 bases and J gave up 6 bases; unmatched junction bases: 3. The CDR3 length is 13 residues. The germline V gene encodes CDR1 SNHLY and CDR2 FYNNEI. CDR3 sequence (DNA): TGTGCCAGCAGTGAAAGCAGGGGGGATGGCTACACCTTC. As protein: CASSESRGDGYTF.

For the CDR3, the DNA is TGCGCCAGCAGCTTGACCGGACTCGACACAGATACGCAGTATTTT. Translating it yields CASSLTGLDTDTQYF. The J gene is TRBJ2-3, the V gene TRBV5-1, with D maybe TRBD2 (5 bases). The CDR3 covers 15 residues. V was trimmed by 1 base and J by 2 bases, leaving 11 bases between them. Germline-derived CDR1 and CDR2 are SGHRS and YFSETQ.

V usage is TRBV12-3 or TRBV12-4 and J usage is TRBJ2-5; D may be TRBD1 or TRBD2 (5 bases each). The CDR3 spans 13 residues. Deletions cut 0 bases from V and 13 bases from J, with 15 bases between. Written as DNA, the CDR3 is TGTGCCAGCAGTTTAGCGCAAGGGACGCTGCCGTACTTC. This translates into CASSLAQGTLPYF.

This chain connects TRBV15 to TRBJ1-5; no firm D call. Germline assignment: CDR1 LNHNV and CDR2 YYDKDF (reference sequence). The V end was cut by 0 bases, the J end by 6 bases, with 9 bases between. The CDR3 has 14 amino acids. CDR3 protein: CATSRDPRGQPQHF. In DNA, the CDR3 is TGTGCCACCAGCAGAGATCCCCGAGGTCAGCCCCAGCATTTT.